The T cell receptor (beta chain) under discussion was sequenced for a study of graft-versus-host responses after intestinal transplantation. Overall study: Tacrolimus and steroids were given for about 3 years to all recipients after anti-thymocyte globulin induction.

Study-wide findings and caveats: Recipient marrow contained GvH clones, some of which appeared first in ileum or blood. When patients had graft-donor T cell macrochimerism, their allografts held high graft-versus-host to host-versus-graft clonal ratios.

The CDR3 runs to 17 residues. The V gene's germline CDR1 is GTSNPN and CDR2 SVGIG (reference sequence). Trimming cost V 5 bases and J 1 base; bases outside gene matches: 16. With regard to this clone: Its antigen is not known.

Repertoires were generated with immunoSEQ multiplex PCR, while TCRdb's copy carries only in-frame clones and drops some. Found here are over 85,000 clones, around 93% of them singletons; the top ten hold about 0.51%. The rearrangement joins TRBV30 to TRBJ1-2, with 7 bases lining up with TRBD1. The starting material was unstimulated CD8+ T cells sorted from spleen or lymph node cells, obtained before intestinal transplant. The TCR was taken from a human donor who received an intestinal transplant. CDR3: CAWGERVSGTDNYGYTF. The CDR3 DNA is TGTGCCTGGGGGGAGAGAGTTTCCGGGACAGATAACTATGGCTACACCTTC. The full variable domain, with the rest looked up from reference TRBV30 and TRBJ1-2, is SQTIHQWPATLVQPVGSPLSLECTVEGTSNPNLYWYRQAAGRGLQLLFYSVGIGQISSEVPQNLSASRPQDRQFILSSKKLLLSDSGFYLCAWGERVSGTDNYGYTFGSGTRLTVV.